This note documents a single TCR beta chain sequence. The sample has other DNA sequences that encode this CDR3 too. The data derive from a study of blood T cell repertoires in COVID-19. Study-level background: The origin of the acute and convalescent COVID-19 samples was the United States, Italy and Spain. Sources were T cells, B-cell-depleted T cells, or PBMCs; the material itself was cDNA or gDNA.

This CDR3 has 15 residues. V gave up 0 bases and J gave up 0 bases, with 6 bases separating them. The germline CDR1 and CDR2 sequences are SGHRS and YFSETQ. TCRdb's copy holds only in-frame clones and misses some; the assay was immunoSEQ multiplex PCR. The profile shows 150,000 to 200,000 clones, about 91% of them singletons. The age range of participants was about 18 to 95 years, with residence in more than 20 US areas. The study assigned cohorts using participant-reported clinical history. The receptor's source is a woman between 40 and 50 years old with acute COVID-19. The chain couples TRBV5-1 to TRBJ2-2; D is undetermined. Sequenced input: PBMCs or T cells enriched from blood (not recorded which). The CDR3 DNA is TGCGCCAGCAGCTTGGGAGGAACGAACACCGGGGAGCTGTTTTTT. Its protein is CASSLGGTNTGELFF.